The 20 T cell receptor beta chains given below trace back to one sample, sequenced in a study of CXCR3-negative and CXCR3-positive naive CD8 T cells. Overall study results and limits: Researchers report that CXCR3-positive naive cells carry more hydrophobic TRB CDR3s than CXCR3-negative naive cells.

No antigen has been assigned to these receptors. The authors made the TRB cDNA libraries by 5' RACE using UMI labels. TCRdb reprocessed the 5' RACE reads and keeps a single row for each CDR3 protein, giving no DNA. Its table lists about 51,000 distinct CDR3 sequences. Sequences were obtained from naive CXCR3+ CD8+ T cells from blood. This sample's subset: CD45RO-CCR7+CD27+CD95- naive CD8+ T cells expressing CXCR3 (TNR3+). These receptors originate from a human donor in good health. Some clones in this sample may be carry-over from other donors' samples.

The chain recombines TRBV20-1 with TRBJ2-2. This CDR3 region has 13 residues. The germline V gene has CDR1 DFQATT and CDR2 SNEGSKA (reference sequence). The CDR3 is CSAAEVNTGELFF.

This chain joins TRBV12-3 or TRBV12-4 and TRBJ2-7. The CDR3 is made up of 13 amino acids. CDR3 protein: CASSSDTGYEQYF.

This chain links TRBV28 with TRBJ2-7. Germline V CDR1 and CDR2: MDHEN, SYDVKM. This CDR3 comprises 17 residues. This CDR3 reads CASSLSIGDDGVYEQYF.

This chain joins TRBV10-3 and TRBJ2-3; the D gene TCRdb calls, TRBD1, cannot be checked with no DNA. Germline V lookup: CDR1 ENHRY, CDR2 SYGVKD. The CDR3 is made up of 14 amino acids. CDR3 loop: CAIVGGSTTDTQYF.

The chain is built from TRBV6-2 or TRBV6-3 and TRBJ2-6; there is no DNA to check the TCRdb D call of TRBD2. Germline assignment: CDR1 MNHEY and CDR2 SVGEGT. The CDR3 contains 19 residues. The CDR3 protein is CASSYEGTRGFSGANVLTF.

The CDR3 spells CASSQGQVLTGELFF. The chain recombines TRBV7-9 with TRBJ2-2; no DNA is available, so the TRBD1 call from TCRdb remains unchecked. Germline values: CDR1 SEHNR, CDR2 FQNEAQ (reference sequence). This CDR3 has 15 residues.

J is TRBJ2-3 and V is TRBV20-1; TCRdb outputs TRBD2, but without DNA this stays unchecked. The CDR3 has 15 residues. CDR1 and CDR2 from the germline V gene are DFQATT and SNEGSKA (reference sequence). CDR3 loop: CSAIPTTVSTDTQYF.

This chain connects TRBV14 to TRBJ2-1; TCRdb returns TRBD1, unconfirmable since there is no DNA. The CDR3 covers 16 residues. From germline, CDR1 is SGHDN and CDR2 FVKESK. CDR3 amino acids: CASSHRAGGSYNEQFF.

The chain has TRBV7-9 and TRBJ2-7; TCRdb returns TRBD1, unconfirmable since there is no DNA. Germline values: CDR1 SEHNR, CDR2 FQNEAQ (reference sequence). There are 13 residues in the CDR3. CDR3 sequence: CASSPGFDYEQYF.

V usage is TRBV4-2 and J usage is TRBJ2-1; TCRdb designates TRBD2, a call that cannot be tested without DNA. Germline lookup yields CDR1 LGHNA and CDR2 YNFKEQ. This CDR3 comprises 17 residues. The chain's CDR3 is CASSQDRPSRLYNEQFF.

The chain uses TRBV5-6 and TRBJ2-3. The CDR3 consists of 15 residues. Germline assignment: CDR1 SGHDT and CDR2 YYEEEE. The CDR3 loop is CASSWGSRGTDTQYF.

This rearrangement joins TRBV21-1 to TRBJ1-5. TRBV21-1 is marked as a pseudogene. The CDR3 is 15 residues long. The CDR3 spells CASRTEGVSNQPQHF.

This chain connects TRBV4-3 to TRBJ1-5; TCRdb's D call of TRBD1 is untestable without DNA. The CDR3 is made up of 15 amino acids. Per the germline V gene, CDR1 is LGHNA and CDR2 is YSLEER. The chain's CDR3 is CASSQSARGYQTQHF.

The chain joins TRBV10-3 to TRBJ1-2. Germline V CDR1 and CDR2: ENHRY, SYGVKD. The CDR3 sequence is 15 residues long. The CDR3 spells CAIRGPSATGYGYTF.

The V and J genes are TRBV13 and TRBJ1-2. CDR3 length: 15 residues. The germline gives CDR1 PRHDT, CDR2 FYEKMQ (reference sequence). This CDR3 reads CASSQAPGGVYGYTF.

This chain links TRBV7-8 with TRBJ2-7; the TCRdb D gene call, TRBD1, has no DNA to confirm it. Germline lookup yields CDR1 SGHVS and CDR2 FQNEAQ. This CDR3 has 15 amino acids. CDR3 residues: CASSLVGTGTLGQYF.

The rearrangement joins TRBV15 to TRBJ2-3. Germline V CDR1 and CDR2: LNHNV, YYDKDF (reference sequence). The CDR3 is 13 residues long. CDR3 sequence reads: CATSRDLTDTQYF.

This chain connects TRBV12-5 to TRBJ2-1. The germline V gene has CDR1 LGHNT and CDR2 FRNRAP. This CDR3 comprises 14 residues. The chain's CDR3 is CASGFGVGFDEQFF.

The chain combines TRBV7-9 with TRBJ1-1. The CDR3 contains 15 residues. Germline assignment: CDR1 SEHNR and CDR2 FQNEAQ (reference sequence). CDR3 loop: CASSDTGTAETEAFF.

The gene calls are TRBV12-3 or TRBV12-4 and TRBJ2-3; TCRdb calls TRBD1, which cannot be checked without DNA. This CDR3 comprises 17 residues. The CDR3 reads CASSLVSQGPNTDTQYF.